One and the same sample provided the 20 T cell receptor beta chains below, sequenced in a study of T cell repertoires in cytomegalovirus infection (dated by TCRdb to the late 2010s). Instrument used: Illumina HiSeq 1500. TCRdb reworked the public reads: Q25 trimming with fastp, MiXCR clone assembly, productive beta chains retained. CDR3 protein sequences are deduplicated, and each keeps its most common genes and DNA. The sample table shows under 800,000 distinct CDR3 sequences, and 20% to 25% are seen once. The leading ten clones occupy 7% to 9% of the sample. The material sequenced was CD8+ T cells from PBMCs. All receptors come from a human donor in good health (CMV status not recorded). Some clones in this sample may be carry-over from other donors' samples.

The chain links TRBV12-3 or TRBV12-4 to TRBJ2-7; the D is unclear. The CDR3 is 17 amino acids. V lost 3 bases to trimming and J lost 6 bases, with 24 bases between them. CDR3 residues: CASSFWVGNQLKGEQYF. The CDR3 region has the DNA TGTGCCAGCAGTTTTTGGGTAGGGAACCAGTTGAAGGGCGAGCAGTACTTC.

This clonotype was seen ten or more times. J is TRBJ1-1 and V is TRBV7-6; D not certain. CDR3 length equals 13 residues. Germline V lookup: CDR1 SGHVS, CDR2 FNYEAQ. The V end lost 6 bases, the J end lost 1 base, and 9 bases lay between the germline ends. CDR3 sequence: CASRFGSNTEAFF. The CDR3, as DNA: TGTGCCAGCAGATTTGGTTCGAACACTGAAGCTTTCTTT.

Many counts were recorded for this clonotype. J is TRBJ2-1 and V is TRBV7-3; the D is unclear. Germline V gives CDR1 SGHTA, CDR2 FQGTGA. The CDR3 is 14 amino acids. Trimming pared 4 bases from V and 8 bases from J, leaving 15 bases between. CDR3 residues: CASSSVTSAHEQFF. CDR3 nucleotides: TGTGCCAGCAGCTCGGTAACTTCAGCACATGAGCAGTTCTTC.

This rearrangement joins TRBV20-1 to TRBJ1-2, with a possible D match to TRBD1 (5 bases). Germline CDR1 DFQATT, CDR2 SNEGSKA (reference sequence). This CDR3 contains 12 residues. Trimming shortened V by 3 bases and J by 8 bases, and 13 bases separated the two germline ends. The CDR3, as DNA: TGCAGTGCTAGTGGGGCACAGGCAGGCTACACCTTC. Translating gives CSASGAQAGYTF.

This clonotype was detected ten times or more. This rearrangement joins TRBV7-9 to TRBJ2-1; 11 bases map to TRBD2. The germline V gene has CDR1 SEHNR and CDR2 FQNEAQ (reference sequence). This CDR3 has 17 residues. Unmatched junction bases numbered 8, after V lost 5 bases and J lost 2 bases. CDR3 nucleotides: TGTGCCAGCAGCACCCGACTAGCGGGGTGGGCCTACAATGAGCAGTTCTTC. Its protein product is CASSTRLAGWAYNEQFF. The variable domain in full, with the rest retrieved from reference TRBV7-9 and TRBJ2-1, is DTGVSQNPRHKITKRGQNVTFRCDPISEHNRLYWYRQTLGQGPEFLTYFQNEAQLEKSRLLSDRFSAERPKGSFSTLEIQRTEQGDSAMYLCASSTRLAGWAYNEQFFGPGTRLTVL.

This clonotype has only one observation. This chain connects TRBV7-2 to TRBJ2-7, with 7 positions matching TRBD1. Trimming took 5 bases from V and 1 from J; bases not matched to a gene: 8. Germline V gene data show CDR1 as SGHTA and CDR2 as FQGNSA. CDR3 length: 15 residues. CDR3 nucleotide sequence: TGTGCCAGCAGCCTTACAGGGGAATCGTCCTACGAGCAGTACGTC. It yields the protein CASSLTGESSYEQYV.

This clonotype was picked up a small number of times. The CDR3 sequence: CASSYRTPGSYNSPLHF. The DNA of the CDR3 is TGTGCCAGCAGCTATCGGACACCGGGCTCCTATAATTCACCCCTCCACTTT. This chain connects TRBV7-9 to TRBJ1-6, with a weak D call TRBD1 (5 bases). The V end lost 4 bases, the J end lost 0 bases, and 13 bases lay between the germline ends. Germline CDR1 reads SEHNR; CDR2 reads FQNEAQ (reference sequence). The CDR3 loop spans 17 amino acids.

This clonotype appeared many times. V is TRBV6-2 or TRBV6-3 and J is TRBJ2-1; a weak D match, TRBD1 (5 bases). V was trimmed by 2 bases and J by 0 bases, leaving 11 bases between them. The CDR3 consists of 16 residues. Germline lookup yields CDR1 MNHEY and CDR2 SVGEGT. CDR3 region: CASSYPDIASYNEQFF. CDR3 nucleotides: TGTGCCAGCAGTTACCCGGACATTGCCTCCTACAATGAGCAGTTCTTC.

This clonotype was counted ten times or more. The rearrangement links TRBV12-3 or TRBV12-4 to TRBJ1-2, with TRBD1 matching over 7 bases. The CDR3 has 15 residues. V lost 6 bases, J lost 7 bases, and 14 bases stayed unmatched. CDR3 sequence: CASSLWWKGALGYTF. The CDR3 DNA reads TGTGCCAGCAGCCTTTGGTGGAAGGGGGCGCTTGGCTACACCTTC.

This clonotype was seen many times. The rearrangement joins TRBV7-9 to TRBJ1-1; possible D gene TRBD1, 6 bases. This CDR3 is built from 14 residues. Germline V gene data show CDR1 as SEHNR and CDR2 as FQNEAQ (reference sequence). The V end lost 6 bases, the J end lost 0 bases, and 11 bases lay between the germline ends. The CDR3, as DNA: TGTGCCAGCAGTCGAACAGGGATGAACACTGAAGCTTTCTTT. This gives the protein CASSRTGMNTEAFF.

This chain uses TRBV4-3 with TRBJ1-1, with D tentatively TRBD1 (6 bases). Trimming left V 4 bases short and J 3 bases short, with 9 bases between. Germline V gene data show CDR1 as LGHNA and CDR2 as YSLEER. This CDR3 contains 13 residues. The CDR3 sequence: CASSPGQYTEAFF. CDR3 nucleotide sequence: TGCGCCAGCAGCCCTGGACAGTACACTGAAGCTTTCTTT.

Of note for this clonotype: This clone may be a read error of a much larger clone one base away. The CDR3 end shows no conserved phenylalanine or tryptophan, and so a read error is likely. CDR3 in amino acids: CASSLAQGARTEAFL. The DNA of the CDR3 is TGTGCCAGCAGCTTAGCTCAGGGGGCAAGAACTGAAGCTTTCCTT. The chain has TRBV7-2 and TRBJ1-1; 8 bases are a match to TRBD1. V shed 0 bases and J 5 bases; nucleotides not matched to a gene: 5. Germline V CDR1 and CDR2: SGHTA, FQGNSA. The CDR3 length is 15 residues.

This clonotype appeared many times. The chain's CDR3 is CASSLGTSSGANVLTF. CDR3 DNA: TGTGCCAGCAGCTTAGGGACGTCCTCTGGGGCCAACGTCCTGACTTTC. The chain has TRBV7-3 and TRBJ2-6; TRBD1 or TRBD2 may be the D gene (5 bases each). CDR3 size: 16 residues. CDR1 and CDR2 from the germline V gene are SGHTA and FQGTGA. Trimming took 2 bases from V and 0 from J, leaving 8 bases between them.

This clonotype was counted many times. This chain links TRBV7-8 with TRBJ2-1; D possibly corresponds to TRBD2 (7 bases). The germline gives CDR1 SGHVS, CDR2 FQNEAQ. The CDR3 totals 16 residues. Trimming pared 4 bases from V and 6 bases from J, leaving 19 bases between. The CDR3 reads CASSYRLSGTSNEQFF. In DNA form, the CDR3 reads TGTGCCAGCAGCTATCGACTAAGCGGGACATCCAATGAGCAGTTCTTC.

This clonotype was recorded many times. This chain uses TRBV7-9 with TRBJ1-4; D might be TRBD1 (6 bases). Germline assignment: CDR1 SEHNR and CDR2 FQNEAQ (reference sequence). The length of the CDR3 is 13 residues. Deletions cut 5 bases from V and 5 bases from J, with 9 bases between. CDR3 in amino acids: CASSPRGNEKLFF. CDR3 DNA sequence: TGTGCCAGCAGCCCCAGGGGCAATGAAAAACTGTTTTTT.

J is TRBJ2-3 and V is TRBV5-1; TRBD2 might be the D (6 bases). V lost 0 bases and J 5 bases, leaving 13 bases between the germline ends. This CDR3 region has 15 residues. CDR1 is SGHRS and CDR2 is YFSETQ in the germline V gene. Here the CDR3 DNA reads TGCGCCAGCAGCTTGGCGGCTAGGGAGGTAGATACGCAGTATTTT. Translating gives CASSLAAREVDTQYF.

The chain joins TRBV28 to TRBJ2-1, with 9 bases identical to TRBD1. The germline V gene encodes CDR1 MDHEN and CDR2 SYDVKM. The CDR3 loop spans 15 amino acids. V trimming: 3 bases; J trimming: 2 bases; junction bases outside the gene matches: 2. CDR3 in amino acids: CASSFGDRAYNEQFF. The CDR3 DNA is TGTGCCAGCAGTTTTGGGGACAGGGCCTACAATGAGCAGTTCTTC.

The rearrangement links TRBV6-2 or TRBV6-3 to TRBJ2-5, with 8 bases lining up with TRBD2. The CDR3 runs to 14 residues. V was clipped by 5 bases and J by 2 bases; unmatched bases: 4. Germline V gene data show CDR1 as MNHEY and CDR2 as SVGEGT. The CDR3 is CASSPLADQETQYF. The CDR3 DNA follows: TGTGCCAGCAGTCCACTAGCGGATCAAGAGACCCAGTACTTC.

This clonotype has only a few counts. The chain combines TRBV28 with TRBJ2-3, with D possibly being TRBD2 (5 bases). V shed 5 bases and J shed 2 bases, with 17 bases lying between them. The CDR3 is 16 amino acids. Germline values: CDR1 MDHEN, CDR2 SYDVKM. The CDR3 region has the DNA TGTGCCAGCAGTCCTCTAACTAGTATTCCCACAGATACGCAGTATTTT. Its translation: CASSPLTSIPTDTQYF.

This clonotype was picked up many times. The CDR3 DNA reads TGTGCCAGCAGTTCTACTATCGGTAGCGGGGGAAAAGAGACCCAGTACTTC. This codes for CASSSTIGSGGKETQYF. The gene calls are TRBV7-6 and TRBJ2-5; TRBD2 matches at 9 bases. Germline V gene data show CDR1 as SGHVS and CDR2 as FNYEAQ. The V gene end was trimmed by 6 bases and the J gene end by 3 bases; junction bases not matched to a gene: 14. The CDR3 length is 17 residues.